The rows below give T cell receptor beta chains drawn from one sample of a study of T cells in Graves' hyperthyroidism and ophthalmopathy. TCRdb re-called the multiplex PCR reads with MiXCR, one entry per CDR3 protein. The sample shows some 490,000 distinct CDR3 sequences, around a fifth of them seen only once. The sample comprised blood. These receptors came from a woman between 65 and 79 years old with Graves' ophthalmopathy. Each CDR3 is given with its conserved first and last residue. The D gene is left open where the match is weak. Size is stated for part of the rows, as once, few or many counts, or as a class when the clone is expanded.

j_call v_call d_call clone_size cdr3_aa cdr3_nt
TRBJ2-1 TRBV6-1 TRBD2 . CASSWRGTSSYNEQFF TGTGCCAGCAGTTGGCGGGGGACTTCCTCCTACAATGAGCAGTTCTTC
TRBJ2-7 TRBV7-9 TRBD2 . CASSLYPAGPHEQYF TGTGCCAGCAGCTTATATCCAGCGGGACCCCACGAGCAGTACTTC
TRBJ1-1 TRBV20-1 . . CSARTAQGYTEAFF TGCAGTGCTAGGACAGCCCAGGGGTACACTGAAGCTTTCTTT
TRBJ2-1 TRBV2 TRBD2 many CASSLSGSRYNEQFF TGTGCCAGCAGTCTTAGCGGGAGTAGGTACAATGAGCAGTTCTTC
TRBJ2-7 TRBV11-2 TRBD1 few CASSTGGNEQYF TGTGCCAGCAGTACAGGGGGCAACGAGCAGTACTTC
TRBJ2-2 TRBV3-1 . few CASSHLNTGELFF TGTGCCAGCAGCCACCTTAACACCGGGGAGCTGTTTTTT
TRBJ2-5 TRBV12-3/TRBV12-4 . . CASSLRARGTQYF TGTGCCAGCAGTTTACGAGCGCGGGGGACCCAGTACTTC
TRBJ1-4 TRBV2 TRBD1 many CASIREQGSNEKLFF TGTGCCAGCATCCGAGAACAGGGGAGCAATGAAAAACTGTTTTTT
TRBJ2-5 TRBV9 . . CASSPWGSQETQYF TGTGCCAGCAGCCCGTGGGGCAGCCAAGAGACCCAGTACTTC
TRBJ2-7 TRBV7-8 . few CASSLGGGGNEQYF TGTGCCAGCAGCTTAGGCGGAGGGGGGAACGAGCAGTACTTC
TRBJ2-7 TRBV6-2/TRBV6-3 . . CASTHPLFYEQYF TGTGCCAGCACTCACCCCCTGTTCTACGAGCAGTACTTC
TRBJ2-1 TRBV5-1 TRBD2 once CASSSGTSGYKQFF TGCGCCAGCAGCTCGGGGACTAGTGGGTATAAGCAGTTCTTC
TRBJ1-1 TRBV7-9 . . CASSSTGGTGYAFF TGTGCCAGCAGCTCTACTGGGGGCACAGGGTATGCTTTCTTT
TRBJ1-4 TRBV12-3/TRBV12-4 . many CASRPTGPNEKLFF TGTGCCAGCAGACCGACAGGACCCAATGAAAAACTGTTTTTT
TRBJ2-2 TRBV11-2 . . CASSLSPPIGQTGGELFF TGTGCCAGCAGCTTGAGTCCCCCAATTGGCCAGACCGGAGGGGAGCTGTTTTTT
TRBJ1-1 TRBV3-1 . many CASSGLVGNTEAFF TGTGCCAGCAGCGGCCTAGTCGGGAACACTGAAGCTTTCTTT
TRBJ1-1 TRBV12-3/TRBV12-4 . many CASSLGVPGDTEAFF TGTGCCAGCAGTTTAGGGGTGCCTGGGGACACTGAAGCTTTCTTT
TRBJ1-5 TRBV5-1 TRBD1 few CASSSGQGFNQPQHF TGCGCCAGCAGCTCCGGACAGGGCTTCAATCAGCCCCAGCATTTT
TRBJ2-3 TRBV5-6 . . CASTSSGSTDTQYF TGTGCCAGCACCTCCAGCGGAAGCACAGATACGCAGTATTTT
TRBJ1-2 TRBV29-1 . . CSVEQINYGYTF TGCAGCGTTGAACAAATTAACTATGGCTACACCTTC
TRBJ1-5 TRBV3-1 . . CASSQGGRVYQPQHF TGTGCCAGCAGCCAAGGGGGCAGAGTCTATCAGCCCCAGCATTTT
TRBJ2-2 TRBV5-1 TRBD2 . CASSLTGLAEYTGELFF TGCGCCAGCAGCTTAACCGGACTAGCGGAGTACACCGGGGAGCTGTTTTTT
TRBJ2-1 TRBV12-3/TRBV12-4 TRBD2 many CASSPRAGEFNEQFF TGTGCCAGCAGTCCCCGAGCGGGAGAATTCAATGAGCAGTTCTTC
TRBJ2-1 TRBV2 TRBD1 many CASEGDRVNEQFF TGTGCCAGCGAGGGGGACAGGGTGAATGAGCAGTTCTTC
TRBJ2-4 TRBV5-1 TRBD1 few CASSLVGQDLAKNIQYF TGCGCCAGCAGCTTGGTCGGACAGGATCTAGCCAAAAACATTCAGTACTTC
TRBJ2-1 TRBV12-3/TRBV12-4 TRBD2 few CASRNSGRQHEQFF TGTGCCAGCAGAAATAGCGGGCGCCAGCATGAGCAGTTCTTC
TRBJ2-7 TRBV10-2 TRBD1 few CASWTGGREQYF TGCGCCAGCTGGACAGGGGGCAGGGAGCAGTACTTC
TRBJ1-2 TRBV28 . many CASSTRDFYGYTF TGTGCCAGCAGTACACGGGACTTCTATGGCTACACCTTC
TRBJ2-7 TRBV11-2 . many CASSPRQGQPLYEQYF TGTGCCAGCAGCCCCCGCCAGGGCCAGCCCCTCTACGAGCAGTACTTC
TRBJ2-3 TRBV12-3/TRBV12-4 TRBD2 . CASSLMSGRARLSFLTDTQYF TGTGCCAGCAGTTTGATGAGCGGGAGGGCTCGGTTGTCCTTTCTGACAGATACGCAGTATTTT
TRBJ2-2 TRBV12-3/TRBV12-4 TRBD2 . CASSLSGLAGLTTGELFF TGTGCCAGCAGTTTATCGGGACTAGCGGGCCTTACCACCGGGGAGCTGTTTTTT
TRBJ2-7 TRBV6-1 TRBD2 many CATRPRSGSGEQYF TGTGCCACTAGACCACGAAGCGGGAGTGGCGAGCAGTACTTC
TRBJ1-2 TRBV20-1 TRBD1 few CSRPGQGSYGYTF TGCAGTCGACCCGGACAGGGGAGCTATGGCTACACCTTC
TRBJ1-2 TRBV18 TRBD1 few CASSPPGQGFNGYTF TGTGCCAGCTCACCACCGGGACAGGGGTTTAATGGCTACACCTTC
TRBJ2-1 TRBV6-1 . . CASSDPQRSSYNEQFF TGTGCCAGCAGTGATCCCCAGCGTAGCTCCTACAATGAGCAGTTCTTC
TRBJ1-2 TRBV12-3/TRBV12-4 . . CASRGLGHYGYTF TGTGCCAGCAGAGGATTAGGGCACTATGGCTACACCTTC
TRBJ2-7 TRBV7-2 TRBD2 many CASSFRGLAGTLSYEQYF TGTGCCAGCAGCTTCCGGGGACTAGCGGGAACCCTCTCCTACGAGCAGTACTTC
TRBJ2-7 TRBV10-3 . few CAIKSSTYEQYF TGTGCCATCAAATCCAGTACCTACGAGCAGTACTTC
TRBJ1-1 TRBV6-2/TRBV6-3 . . CASSYPRTEAFF TGTGCCAGCAGTTACCCTAGAACTGAAGCTTTCTTT